Listed below are T cell receptor beta chains from one sample, sequenced in a study of blood T cells in healthy people across ages. One entry per CDR3 protein, called by TCRdb with MiXCR from the 5' RACE reads. Of hundreds of thousands of distinct CDR3 sequences listed, over 45% are singletons. The sequenced material came from blood. The receptor source for this set is an older woman in good health. CDR3s include the opening cysteine and the closing phenylalanine or tryptophan. D genes are given only for firm matches. Size is omitted from some rows. Given values are once, few, many or a class for expanded clones.

NA,NA,TRBV24-1,TRBJ2-1,TGTGCCACCAGTGTCGAACGGGTGGGGAACCGGCTGCGCAATGAGCAGTTCTTC,CATSVERVGNRLRNEQFF
NA,NA,TRBV11-2,TRBJ2-1,TGTGCCAGCAGCCCGGGGCGCGGGATCCCCTCCAATGAGCAGTTCTTC,CASSPGRGIPSNEQFF
TRBD2,many,TRBV2,TRBJ2-7,TGTGCCAGCATCGGGACTAGCGCTTACGAGCAGTACTTC,CASIGTSAYEQYF
TRBD2,many,TRBV6-2/TRBV6-3,TRBJ2-7,TGTGCCAGCAGTTATGGCGGGAGCGGTGGCGAGCAGTACTTC,CASSYGGSGGEQYF
NA,NA,TRBV12-3/TRBV12-4,TRBJ1-2,TGTGCCAGCACCGTACGGGGGAACTATGGCTACACCTTC,CASTVRGNYGYTF
NA,NA,TRBV28,TRBJ1-2,TGTGCCAGCCACACCGGGAGCTATGGCTACACCTTC,CASHTGSYGYTF
NA,few,TRBV20-1,TRBJ1-2,TGCAGTGCTAGGGGCGAGACTGGCTACACCTTC,CSARGETGYTF
NA,NA,TRBV21-1,TRBJ2-5,TGTGCCAGCAGCAAGGAGAGTCAGGACAGGGGGCTTGGGGAGACCCAGTACTTC,CASSKESQDRGLGETQYF
NA,NA,TRBV2,TRBJ2-6,TGTGCCAGCAGTGAGCAAGGGTACGGGGCCAACGTCCTGACTTTC,CASSEQGYGANVLTF
TRBD1,NA,TRBV7-2,TRBJ2-5,TGTGCCAGCAGCAGGACAGGGCGACGGCAAGAGACCCAGTACTTC,CASSRTGRRQETQYF
TRBD2,NA,TRBV20-1,TRBJ2-5,TGCAGTGCTAGAGAAAGACGGAGTAGGGAGGGAGAGCCCCAGTACTTC,CSARERRSREGEPQYF
TRBD2,few,TRBV6-5,TRBJ2-3,TGTGCCAGCAGTTATTCCGGACTAGCGGGAGTCAGAGATACGCAGTATTTT,CASSYSGLAGVRDTQYF
NA,NA,TRBV20-1,TRBJ2-1,TGCAGTGCGTCGGTGGGAGTCGCTGAGCAGTTCTTC,CSASVGVAEQFF
TRBD2,NA,TRBV7-3,TRBJ2-3,TGTGCCAGCAGCTTAAGTAGTAGCGGGACAGATACGCAGTATTTT,CASSLSSSGTDTQYF
TRBD2,NA,TRBV2,TRBJ2-1,TGTGCCAGCAGATCCGCCGGGACTATATCTGAGCAGTTCTTC,CASRSAGTISEQFF
NA,NA,TRBV7-7,TRBJ2-5,TGTGCTAGCAGCTCTGGGCTTCGACTCTGGGGAGAGACCCAGTACTTC,CASSSGLRLWGETQYF
NA,NA,TRBV7-2,TRBJ1-3,TGTGCCAGCAGCCCGTGGGTAGGGACCTCCTCTGGAAACACCATATATTTT,CASSPWVGTSSGNTIYF
NA,NA,TRBV11-3,TRBJ1-1,TGTGCCAGCAGCCCCGGACCTGGACGGTCGAACACTGAAGCTTTCTTT,CASSPGPGRSNTEAFF
NA,NA,TRBV24-1,TRBJ2-6,TGTGCCACCAGTGACTCTAGGGGGTCTGGGGCCAACGTCCTGACTTTC,CATSDSRGSGANVLTF
NA,few,TRBV20-1,TRBJ1-2,TGCAGTGCAGCCCGGGGCTACTATGGCTACACCTTC,CSAARGYYGYTF
NA,NA,TRBV3-1,TRBJ2-2,TGTGCCAGCAGCCAAGCATCCAGTAACACCGGGGAGCTGTTTTTT,CASSQASSNTGELFF
TRBD2,few,TRBV9,TRBJ2-1,TGTGCCAGCAGCGCCACTAGCGGGCCCTCCTACAATGAGCAGTTCTTC,CASSATSGPSYNEQFF
NA,few,TRBV27,TRBJ1-2,TGTGCCAGCAGTTTAGAGGCAAGGCTGGGCAACTATGGCTACACCTTC,CASSLEARLGNYGYTF
NA,NA,TRBV20-1,TRBJ2-7,TGCAGTGCTCTTCCGGGACATTTCTACGAGCAGTACTTC,CSALPGHFYEQYF
TRBD1,NA,TRBV5-1,TRBJ1-4,TGCGCCAGCAGCTTGGTCGGGACAGCTAATGAAAAACTGTTTTTT,CASSLVGTANEKLFF
NA,few,TRBV6-1,TRBJ2-3,TGTGCCAGCATTCCCGGGAGCCCCACAGATACGCAGTATTTT,CASIPGSPTDTQYF
NA,NA,TRBV10-3,TRBJ2-1,TGTGCCATCAGTGGAGCGGAGACCTACAATGAGCAGTTCTTC,CAISGAETYNEQFF
NA,once,TRBV10-3,TRBJ2-1,TGTGCCATCAGTGAGGGGGACGGGAGTAATTCCTACAATGAGCAGTTCTTC,CAISEGDGSNSYNEQFF
NA,NA,TRBV3-1,TRBJ2-1,TGTGCCAGCAGCCCAAGCCGGCTAGCGAGGAATGAGCAGTTCTTC,CASSPSRLARNEQFF
TRBD1,few,TRBV5-1,TRBJ2-7,TGCGCCAGCAGCAAGGGGACAGGGCTCTACGAGCAGTACTTC,CASSKGTGLYEQYF
NA,NA,TRBV7-2,TRBJ2-6,TGTGCCAGCAGCTTGAAAGATACACGGAGCTCTGGGGCCAACGTCCTGACTTTC,CASSLKDTRSSGANVLTF
NA,NA,TRBV3-1,TRBJ2-7,TGTGCCAGCAGCCAAGACGGGTCGATCTACGAGCAGTACTTC,CASSQDGSIYEQYF
NA,NA,TRBV4-3,TRBJ2-6,TGCGCCAGCAGCCAAGACCTACCAGGCCGCTCTGGGGCCAACGTCCTGACTTTC,CASSQDLPGRSGANVLTF